Each of the 14 T cell receptor beta chains below was sequenced from the same sample in a study of blood T cell repertoires in COVID-19. Profiling relied on immunoSEQ multiplex PCR, and the TCRdb table lists in-frame clones only, not all of them. The sample has about 130,000 clones, 84% seen once. Sequencing was done on a sample of peripheral blood. The receptor source for this set is a woman of 80 years or more with acute or convalescent COVID-19.

The CDR3 DNA follows: TGTGCCAGCAGTGAGACAGGGGGCTATCAGCCCCAGCATTTT. Protein product: CASSETGGYQPQHF. This chain joins TRBV28 and TRBJ1-5; 10 nucleotides match TRBD1. V shed 5 bases and J 5 bases; nucleotides not matched to a gene: 3. Germline CDR1 MDHEN, CDR2 SYDVKM. The CDR3 is 14 residues long.

The genes are TRBV11-3 and TRBJ2-7, with D tentatively TRBD1 (5 bases). CDR3 length: 13 residues. Trimming took 5 bases from V and 5 from J, leaving 13 bases between them. Germline CDR1 is SGHNT and CDR2 is YENEEA. Here the CDR3 DNA reads TGTGCCAGCAGCAGAGACAGAATGGACGAGCAGTACTTC. Translation gives CASSRDRMDEQYF.

The V call is TRBV6-1, the J call TRBJ2-4, with 11 bases matching TRBD2. The CDR3 is 18 residues long. The trim removed 4 bases at V and 0 bases at J, leaving 8 bases unmatched. Germline CDR1 and CDR2: MNHNS and SASEGT. CDR3 sequence: CASSGLAGSTPAKNIQYF. The CDR3 nucleotides are TGTGCCAGCAGTGGACTAGCGGGGAGTACCCCAGCCAAAAACATTCAGTACTTC.

This CDR3 is CASSSGRTGNSPLHF. CDR3 nucleotide sequence: TGTGCCAGCAGCTCGGGTCGGACAGGGAATTCACCCCTCCACTTT. The J gene is TRBJ1-6, the V gene TRBV5-4; 8 bases align to TRBD1. The junction had 6 bases not matched to a gene; V was cut back by 3 bases and J by 7 bases. The CDR3 is 15 residues long. Per the germline V gene, CDR1 is SGHNT and CDR2 is YYREEE (reference sequence). Together with reference TRBV5-4 and TRBJ1-6, the CDR3 gives the full variable domain: ETGVTQSPTHLIKTRGQQVTLRCSSQSGHNTVSWYQQALGQGPQFIFQYYREEENGRGNFPPRFSGLQFPNYSSELNVNALELDDSALYLCASSSGRTGNSPLHFGNGTRLTVT.

The chain joins TRBV6-1 to TRBJ2-5, with 9 bases identical to TRBD1. After removal of 0 bases from V and 5 bases from J, the junction contained 7 bases not matched to a gene. The CDR3 spans 16 residues. Germline V gene data show CDR1 as MNHNS and CDR2 as SASEGT. CDR3: CASSEAAGQGGETQYF. In nucleotides, the CDR3 is TGTGCCAGCAGTGAAGCAGCGGGACAGGGCGGCGAGACCCAGTACTTC.

This clone was seen once. One end of the junction fails to match germline, which may point to a read error. This rearrangement joins TRBV6-6 to TRBJ2-1; D gene ambiguous. The V gene's germline CDR1 is MNHNY and CDR2 SVGAGI (reference sequence). This CDR3 spans 13 amino acids. CDR3 DNA: TGTGCCAGCACCCCCCCGGGTGGGTCCGTTAGTATCTTC. Translated, it gives CASTPPGGSVSIF.

V is TRBV19 and J is TRBJ1-2; 10 bases match TRBD1. This CDR3 region has 15 residues. Germline CDR1 LNHDA, CDR2 SQIVND (reference sequence). V was clipped by 7 bases and J by 4 bases; unmatched bases: 9. The CDR3: CASNSRDRGVYGYTF. The CDR3 DNA reads as TGTGCCAGTAATTCCCGGGACAGGGGTGTCTATGGCTACACCTTC.

This chain connects TRBV19 to TRBJ1-1; the D is unclear. The CDR3 loop spans 13 amino acids. CDR1 LNHDA and CDR2 SQIVND come from the germline V gene (reference sequence). The V end was cut by 3 bases, the J end by 1 base, with 6 bases between. CDR3 DNA: TGTGCCAGTAGTATTACTCCGAACACTGAAGCTTTCTTT. Its translation is CASSITPNTEAFF. Filled out from reference TRBV19 and TRBJ1-1, the complete variable domain reads DGGITQSPKYLFRKEGQNVTLSCEQNLNHDAMYWYRQDPGQGLRLIYYSQIVNDFQKGDIAEGYSVSREKKESFPLTVTSAQKNPTAFYLCASSITPNTEAFFGQGTRLTVV.

Written as DNA, the CDR3 is TGTGCCAGCAGCTTCACAGGGGGCGTGACCGGGGAGCTGTTTTTT. This sequence encodes CASSFTGGVTGELFF. The chain recombines TRBV7-2 with TRBJ2-2, with TRBD1 matching over 9 bases. The V gene's germline CDR1 is SGHTA and CDR2 FQGNSA. The V segment lost 3 bases and the J segment 5 bases; nucleotides outside the gene matches: 4. The CDR3 is made up of 15 amino acids. The entire variable domain, with the rest obtained from reference TRBV7-2 and TRBJ2-2, is as follows: GAGVSQSPSNKVTEKGKDVELRCDPISGHTALYWYRQSLGQGLEFLIYFQGNSAPDKSGLPSDRFSAERTGGSVSTLTIQRTQQEDSAVYLCASSFTGGVTGELFFGEGSRLTVL.

The chain employs TRBV6-2 or TRBV6-3 and TRBJ1-2; weak D call: TRBD1 (5 bases). The CDR3 spans 15 residues. Trimming stripped 0 bases from V and 4 bases from J, with 12 bases between. CDR1 MNHEY and CDR2 SVGEGT come from the germline V gene. The CDR3 DNA is TGTGCCAGCAGTTACTCGAATGGAGGGACCTATGGCTACACCTTC. Protein: CASSYSNGGTYGYTF.

The chain carries TRBV19 and TRBJ2-5; possible D gene TRBD1, 6 bases. Germline CDR1 is LNHDA and CDR2 is SQIVND (reference sequence). The CDR3 sequence is 15 residues long. Trimming removed 5 bases at V and 5 bases at J, with 18 bases between. The CDR3, as DNA: TGTGCCAGTAGTCAGAGACAGGACCAGGGGGAGACCCAGTACTTC. Translating gives CASSQRQDQGETQYF.

This clone appeared a few times. DNA for the CDR3: TGTGCCAGCAAGGACACGCGGACAGGAAACACCATATATTTT. It translates to CASKDTRTGNTIYF. J is TRBJ1-3 and V is TRBV2; D perhaps matches TRBD1 (5 bases). Germline values: CDR1 SNHLY, CDR2 FYNNEI. V was cut by 7 bases and J by 4 bases, with 14 bases left in between. The CDR3 sequence is 14 residues long.

In regard to this clone: A read error may explain this, as a much larger clone is one base away. Other DNA sequences in the same sample also yield this CDR3. The chain uses TRBV18 and TRBJ2-7, with D hard to call. Germline assignment: CDR1 KGHSH and CDR2 LQKENI. The CDR3 covers 13 residues. DNA for the CDR3: TGTGCCAGCTCACCAGTCCCAGGTTACGAGCAGTACTTT. This translates into CASSPVPGYEQYF.

The genes are TRBV6-6 and TRBJ1-3; unclear D gene. This CDR3 spans 16 amino acids. Trimming removed 0 bases from V and 0 bases from J, with 9 bases in between. Per germline, CDR1 MNHNY and CDR2 SVGAGI (reference sequence). CDR3 nucleotides: TGTGCCAGCAGTTACTCGATGGAGACCTCTGGAAACACCATATATTTT. It codes for CASSYSMETSGNTIYF.